Listed below are T cell receptor beta chains from one sample, sequenced in a study of blood T cells in healthy people across ages. One entry per CDR3 protein results from TCRdb running MiXCR on the 5' RACE reads. The repertoire has some 1,500,000 distinct CDR3 sequences, roughly two fifths of them found once; the top ten carry over 3.5%. The source material was blood. The receptors were gathered from a woman younger than 35 in good health. CDR3s include the opening cysteine and the closing phenylalanine or tryptophan. Each record gives: V gene, D gene, CDR3 length, clone size, J gene, CDR3 protein, CDR3 DNA. A D gene is named only where the DNA matches it firmly. The size of a clone is reported for some rows only, either as once, few or many, or as a class for expanded clones.

V: TRBV7-9; D: NA; length: 13; size: few; J: TRBJ1-1; CDR3: CASSHSMNTEAFF; DNA: TGTGCCAGCAGCCACAGCATGAACACTGAAGCTTTCTTT
V: TRBV20-1; D: TRBD1; length: 13; size: NA; J: TRBJ1-5; CDR3: CSAITRGDQPQHF; DNA: TGCAGTGCTATTACCAGGGGGGACCAGCCCCAGCATTTT
V: TRBV12-3/TRBV12-4; D: NA; length: 13; size: NA; J: TRBJ2-3; CDR3: CASRPPLSDTQYF; DNA: TGTGCCAGCAGACCTCCCCTGTCAGATACGCAGTATTTT
V: TRBV27; D: NA; length: 12; size: NA; J: TRBJ1-2; CDR3: CGRDKADYGYTF; DNA: TGTGGACGAGATAAGGCAGACTATGGCTACACCTTC
V: TRBV29-1; D: TRBD1; length: 14; size: NA; J: TRBJ2-7; CDR3: CSVDRTGSAGEQYF; DNA: TGCAGCGTTGATAGGACAGGCTCAGCTGGCGAGCAGTACTTC
V: TRBV4-1; D: NA; length: 12; size: few; J: TRBJ1-1; CDR3: CASSPLGGEAFF; DNA: TGCGCCAGCAGCCCACTTGGGGGTGAAGCTTTCTTT
V: TRBV7-9; D: TRBD2; length: 14; size: NA; J: TRBJ2-7; CDR3: CASSSGTSAYEQYF; DNA: TGTGCCAGCAGCTCCGGGACTAGCGCTTACGAGCAGTACTTC
V: TRBV20-1; D: NA; length: 14; size: few; J: TRBJ1-1; CDR3: CSARIPGSNTEAFF; DNA: TGCAGTGCTAGGATTCCGGGGTCGAACACTGAAGCTTTCTTT
V: TRBV20-1; D: NA; length: 13; size: few; J: TRBJ2-3; CDR3: CSARDNNAGTQYF; DNA: TGCAGTGCTAGAGATAATAACGCTGGTACGCAGTATTTT
V: TRBV2; D: TRBD2; length: 17; size: once; J: TRBJ2-3; CDR3: CASSNRRSGGAKDTQYF; DNA: TGTGCCAGCAGTAACCGTCGGAGCGGGGGGGCGAAAGATACGCAGTATTTT
V: TRBV6-2/TRBV6-3; D: NA; length: 14; size: NA; J: TRBJ2-4; CDR3: CASSILSAKNIQYF; DNA: TGTGCCAGCAGTATATTAAGCGCCAAAAACATTCAGTACTTC
V: TRBV11-2; D: NA; length: 13; size: once; J: TRBJ2-5; CDR3: CASGQTFQETQYF; DNA: TGTGCCAGCGGACAGACCTTCCAAGAGACCCAGTACTTC
V: TRBV21-1; D: NA; length: 17; size: NA; J: TRBJ2-1; CDR3: CASSIGCLDRGLDEQFF; DNA: TGTGCCAGCAGCATCGGTTGCCTGGACAGGGGGCTCGATGAGCAGTTCTTC
V: TRBV10-2; D: NA; length: 14; size: NA; J: TRBJ1-5; CDR3: CASSELRSINSQHF; DNA: TGCGCCAGCAGTGAGTTGCGATCAATCAACTCCCAGCATTTT
V: TRBV12-3/TRBV12-4; D: NA; length: 12; size: few; J: TRBJ1-4; CDR3: CASSRLAEKLFF; DNA: TGTGCCAGCAGCCGTCTTGCTGAAAAACTGTTTTTT
V: TRBV24-1; D: NA; length: 12; size: few; J: TRBJ1-1; CDR3: CATSDADGEAFF; DNA: TGTGCCACCAGTGATGCCGACGGTGAAGCTTTCTTT
V: TRBV9; D: TRBD2; length: 16; size: NA; J: TRBJ2-3; CDR3: CASSARAGVNTDTQYF; DNA: TGTGCCAGCAGCGCCCGAGCGGGAGTAAACACAGATACGCAGTATTTT
V: TRBV20-1; D: TRBD2; length: 13; size: NA; J: TRBJ2-3; CDR3: CSALLASTDTQYF; DNA: TGCAGTGCTCTACTAGCGTCCACAGATACGCAGTATTTT
V: TRBV2; D: NA; length: 14; size: NA; J: TRBJ1-2; CDR3: CASSWASFNYGYTF; DNA: TGTGCCAGCAGTTGGGCCTCATTTAACTATGGCTACACCTTC
V: TRBV30; D: NA; length: 13; size: once; J: TRBJ1-1; CDR3: CAWIQGANTEAFF; DNA: TGTGCCTGGATACAGGGAGCGAACACTGAAGCTTTCTTT
V: TRBV2; D: NA; length: 14; size: NA; J: TRBJ1-5; CDR3: CASSASRSNQPQHF; DNA: TGTGCCAGCAGTGCCAGCCGTAGCAATCAGCCCCAGCATTTT
V: TRBV2; D: NA; length: 12; size: NA; J: TRBJ2-7; CDR3: CASCNMLYEQYF; DNA: TGTGCCAGCTGTAATATGCTTTACGAGCAGTACTTC
V: TRBV7-2; D: NA; length: 15; size: few; J: TRBJ2-1; CDR3: CASSLVGVPVDEQFF; DNA: TGTGCCAGCAGCTTAGTGGGGGTCCCCGTCGATGAGCAGTTCTTC
V: TRBV28; D: TRBD1; length: 16; size: NA; J: TRBJ2-7; CDR3: CASSPTRPGQIYEQYF; DNA: TGTGCCAGCAGTCCAACCCGACCGGGACAGATCTACGAGCAGTACTTC
V: TRBV5-5; D: TRBD1; length: 15; size: many; J: TRBJ2-1; CDR3: CASSLAAGGYNEQFF; DNA: TGTGCCAGCAGCTTGGCCGCAGGGGGATACAATGAGCAGTTCTTC
V: TRBV20-1; D: NA; length: 13; size: NA; J: TRBJ2-7; CDR3: CSARKGDGSEQYF; DNA: TGCAGTGCTAGAAAGGGGGACGGGAGCGAGCAGTACTTC
V: TRBV11-2; D: TRBD2; length: 16; size: few; J: TRBJ2-1; CDR3: CASSLALAGGNEGQFF; DNA: TGTGCCAGCAGCTTAGCGCTTGCGGGAGGTAACGAAGGGCAGTTCTTC
V: TRBV4-1; D: TRBD1; length: 17; size: NA; J: TRBJ2-2; CDR3: CASSQDSQGAYTGELFF; DNA: TGCGCCAGCAGCCAAGATAGCCAGGGGGCTTACACCGGGGAGCTGTTTTTT
V: TRBV27; D: NA; length: 14; size: NA; J: TRBJ1-1; CDR3: CASSGTDMNTEAFF; DNA: TGTGCCAGCAGTGGTACAGATATGAACACTGAAGCTTTCTTT
V: TRBV20-1; D: NA; length: 13; size: few; J: TRBJ2-1; CDR3: CSVSTPGGHEQFF; DNA: TGCAGTGTTAGCACTCCGGGTGGGCATGAGCAGTTCTTC
V: TRBV7-9; D: TRBD1; length: 16; size: NA; J: TRBJ1-1; CDR3: CASSSRGTGGGTEAFF; DNA: TGTGCCAGCAGTTCCAGAGGGACAGGTGGGGGAACTGAAGCTTTCTTT
V: TRBV9; D: NA; length: 13; size: once; J: TRBJ1-2; CDR3: CASTQGPSYGYTF; DNA: TGTGCCAGCACTCAAGGACCCTCCTATGGCTACACCTTC
V: TRBV10-3; D: NA; length: 13; size: NA; J: TRBJ2-7; CDR3: CAISGGVSYEQYF; DNA: TGTGCCATCAGTGGGGGGGTGTCCTACGAGCAGTACTTC
V: TRBV4-3; D: TRBD2; length: 16; size: NA; J: TRBJ2-1; CDR3: CASSQDPLAEYNEQFF; DNA: TGCGCCAGCAGCCAAGATCCGCTAGCGGAGTACAATGAGCAGTTCTTC
V: TRBV27; D: NA; length: 17; size: NA; J: TRBJ2-3; CDR3: CASSFGKQGGGTDTQYF; DNA: TGTGCCAGCAGTTTCGGGAAACAGGGAGGGGGCACAGATACGCAGTATTTT
V: TRBV30; D: TRBD2; length: 11; size: NA; J: TRBJ2-1; CDR3: CGGSSYNEQFF; DNA: TGTGGCGGGAGCTCCTACAATGAGCAGTTCTTC
V: TRBV10-3; D: NA; length: 13; size: NA; J: TRBJ2-3; CDR3: CAISEATISTQYF; DNA: TGTGCCATCAGTGAGGCGACTATTTCTACGCAGTATTTT
V: TRBV6-2/TRBV6-3; D: NA; length: 13; size: few; J: TRBJ1-5; CDR3: CASIADGNQPQHF; DNA: TGTGCCAGCATTGCGGACGGCAATCAGCCCCAGCATTTT
V: TRBV20-1; D: NA; length: 13; size: many; J: TRBJ2-3; CDR3: CRTTRVWTDTQYF; DNA: TGCAGAACCACCCGGGTTTGGACAGATACGCAGTATTTT
V: TRBV27; D: NA; length: 15; size: few; J: TRBJ2-7; CDR3: CASSLLGPLVYEQYF; DNA: TGTGCCAGCAGTTTACTAGGGCCCTTGGTCTACGAGCAGTACTTC
V: TRBV28; D: NA; length: 14; size: NA; J: TRBJ1-4; CDR3: CASSIRALAEKLFF; DNA: TGTGCCAGCAGCATTCGCGCCCTGGCGGAAAAACTGTTTTTT
V: TRBV3-1; D: TRBD2; length: 20; size: few; J: TRBJ2-3; CDR3: CASSQDLLAGVSGSTDTQYF; DNA: TGTGCCAGCAGCCAAGATCTACTAGCGGGAGTCTCAGGAAGCACAGATACGCAGTATTTT
V: TRBV7-2; D: TRBD1; length: 17; size: NA; J: TRBJ1-5; CDR3: CASSSDRAIHSNQPQHF; DNA: TGTGCCAGCAGCTCGGACAGGGCCATTCATAGCAATCAGCCCCAGCATTTT
V: TRBV4-3; D: TRBD1; length: 13; size: many; J: TRBJ2-3; CDR3: CASSQGGGYTQYF; DNA: TGCGCCAGCAGCCAAGGAGGGGGCTATACGCAGTATTTT
V: TRBV24-1; D: TRBD2; length: 16; size: few; J: TRBJ2-3; CDR3: CATSDPTSGGTDTQYF; DNA: TGTGCCACCAGTGACCCTACTAGCGGGGGCACAGATACGCAGTATTTT
V: TRBV7-8; D: TRBD1; length: 15; size: few; J: TRBJ2-4; CDR3: CASSFPETGENIQYF; DNA: TGTGCCAGCAGCTTTCCAGAGACAGGGGAAAACATTCAGTACTTC
V: TRBV6-1; D: NA; length: 12; size: NA; J: TRBJ1-2; CDR3: CASSDRIGGYTF; DNA: TGTGCCAGCAGTGACCGGATCGGCGGCTACACCTTC
V: TRBV25-1; D: NA; length: 13; size: few; J: TRBJ2-3; CDR3: CASHRAGTDTQYF; DNA: TGTGCCAGCCATAGGGCGGGCACAGATACGCAGTATTTT